This TCR beta chain stems from a study of blood T cell repertoires in COVID-19. Study-level background: T cells, B-cell-depleted T cells, or PBMCs supplied cDNA or gDNA.

The authors' processing: Nucleated cell counts were estimated from reference gene primer amplification. Using immunoSEQ multiplex PCR, the repertoire was profiled, and TCRdb retains in-frame clones only, with some absent. The V and J calls and the clone size are those of that table, but D and trimming were determined from the DNA. There are 100,000 to 150,000 clones in the sample; around 79% occur only once, and 2% to 2.5% lies in the top ten. V was pared by 4 bases and J by 3 bases, with 17 bases between. CDR3 length equals 16 residues. In germline, CDR1 is KGHDR, CDR2 SFDVKD. This rearrangement joins TRBV24-1 to TRBJ2-5; D is perhaps TRBD2 (7 bases). This clonotype originated in a man in his 70s with acute or convalescent COVID-19. The sample was peripheral blood. Here the CDR3 DNA reads TGTGCCACCAGTGAGCCCGTAGGGGGGGTAAAAGAGACCCAGTACTTC. Protein product: CATSEPVGGVKETQYF.